This record concerns one T cell receptor (beta chain) sequence. This entry comes from a study of blood T cell repertoires in COVID-19. Sequenced by immunoSEQ multiplex PCR; TCRdb stores in-frame clones only, minus some. The table lists 200,000 or so clones, 89% of them singletons. V was trimmed by 5 bases and J by 6 bases, leaving 7 bases between them. Germline loops: CDR1 GTSNPN, CDR2 SVGIG (reference sequence). The CDR3 totals 11 residues. The sequence was collected from a woman in her late teens or twenties who had recovered from COVID-19. The V gene is TRBV30, the J gene TRBJ1-4; D is possibly TRBD1 (6 bases). Material for sequencing was PBMCs or T cells enriched from blood (not recorded which). The CDR3 protein is CAWRTDEKLFF. The DNA of the CDR3 is TGTGCCTGGCGGACAGATGAAAAACTGTTTTTT.